This entry lists 12 T cell receptor beta chains sequenced from one sample in a study of blood T cell repertoires in COVID-19. Produced via immunoSEQ multiplex PCR; TCRdb's table is partial and in-frame only. This sample carries 60,000 to 65,000 clones, about 80% of them seen once, and the ten largest clones take 14%. Sequencing input: peripheral blood. The receptors stem from a man in his 60s with COVID-19, enrolled during active disease.

The rearrangement joins TRBV9 to TRBJ2-1; TRBD1 is a possible D gene (6 bases). Germline CDR1 and CDR2: SGDLS and YYNGEE. Deletions cut 0 bases from V and 6 bases from J, with 16 bases between. There are 16 residues in the CDR3. CDR3 loop: CASSVGLGEGVNEQFF. The CDR3 nucleotides are TGTGCCAGCAGCGTAGGTTTGGGAGAGGGGGTCAATGAGCAGTTCTTC.

The chain combines TRBV15 with TRBJ2-5; TRBD1 might be the D (7 bases). The germline V gene encodes CDR1 LNHNV and CDR2 YYDKDF (reference sequence). The CDR3 sequence is 14 residues long. V was clipped by 0 bases and J by 5 bases, with 10 bases between them. The DNA for the CDR3 is TGTGCCACCAGCAGAGATGCAGGGGGGGAGACCCAGTACTTC. This encodes CATSRDAGGETQYF. Using reference TRBV15 and TRBJ2-5 for the parts outside the CDR3, the full variable domain is DAMVIQNPRYQVTQFGKPVTLSCSQTLNHNVMYWYQQKSSQAPKLLFHYYDKDFNNEADTPDNFQSRRPNTSFCFLDIRSPGLGDTAMYLCATSRDAGGETQYFGPGTRLLVL.

The rearrangement joins TRBV5-4 to TRBJ2-3, with 8 bases fitting TRBD2. Per germline, CDR1 SGHNT and CDR2 YYREEE (reference sequence). V lost 4 bases and J lost 0; bases outside the gene matches: 4. The CDR3 consists of 15 residues. CDR3 protein: CASSEAGASTDTQYF. CDR3 coding DNA: TGTGCCAGCAGCGAAGCGGGAGCTAGCACAGATACGCAGTATTTT.

The chain joins TRBV24-1 to TRBJ1-4; D remains unclear. CDR3 size: 15 residues. V gave up 12 bases and J gave up 0 bases, with 16 bases separating them. Germline CDR1 reads KGHDR; CDR2 reads SFDVKD. The CDR3 nucleotides read TGTGCCGCCCCCGCCCTGATAGCAACTAATGAAAAACTGTTTTTT. This gives the protein CAAPALIATNEKLFF.

This sequence joins TRBV12-3 or TRBV12-4 and TRBJ2-7, with D tentatively TRBD2 (6 bases). The CDR3 is made up of 13 amino acids. V lost 5 bases to trimming and J lost 6 bases, with 14 bases between them. The CDR3 DNA follows: TGTGCCAGCAGTCCGGGGGAAGGGATCGAGCAGTACTTC. Translating it yields CASSPGEGIEQYF.

V usage is TRBV18 and J usage is TRBJ2-5, with D tentatively TRBD1 (6 bases). Germline V CDR1 and CDR2: KGHSH, LQKENI. This CDR3 region has 14 residues. V dropped 1 base and J dropped 7 bases, with 13 bases sitting between them. The CDR3 region is CASSPQAGAGTQYF. In nucleotides, the CDR3 is TGTGCCAGCTCACCACAAGCAGGGGCGGGGACCCAGTACTTC.

The chain uses TRBV28 and TRBJ1-1; TRBD1 is a possible D gene (6 bases). V was pared by 2 bases and J by 1 base, with 8 bases between. The CDR3 is 14 amino acids. CDR1 is MDHEN, CDR2 SYDVKM, per germline. CDR3 nucleotides: TGTGCCAGCAGTTTAGAACAGGGGAACACTGAAGCTTTCTTT. It is translated as CASSLEQGNTEAFF.

The table lists this clone with a few counts. The junction departs from germline at one end; a sequencing error may be responsible. V usage is TRBV3-1 (or the pseudogene TRBV3-2) and J usage is TRBJ2-3; D might be TRBD2 (6 bases). Germline values: CDR1 LGHDT, CDR2 YNNKEL (reference sequence). The length of the CDR3 is 12 residues. CDR3 protein: CASSQGIAVGHF. The CDR3 nucleotides are TGTGCCAGCAGCCAAGGCATAGCGGTAGGTCATTTT.

The rearrangement links TRBV5-1 to TRBJ2-3, with 7 bases identical to TRBD2. Trimming cost V 0 bases and J 3 bases; bases outside gene matches: 7. CDR1 and CDR2 from the germline V gene are SGHRS and YFSETQ. The CDR3 runs 16 residues. The CDR3 DNA follows: TGCGCCAGCAGCTTGGGGACTAGGGAGCCTACAGATACGCAGTATTTT. Translation: CASSLGTREPTDTQYF.

This chain uses TRBV27 with TRBJ2-3; TRBD2 matches at 12 bases. The CDR3 has 16 amino acids. Germline V lookup: CDR1 MNHEY, CDR2 SMNVEV (reference sequence). The V and J ends lost 7 bases and 9 bases, in that order; junction bases with no gene match: 14. The CDR3 DNA sequence: TGTGCCAGCAACTCAGGGGCTAGCGGGGGGGCAGGGACGCAGTATTTT. It translates to CASNSGASGGAGTQYF.

The chain is built from TRBV29-1 and TRBJ2-3, with unresolved D. Trimming shortened V by 3 bases and J by 3 bases, and 13 bases separated the two germline ends. CDR1 is SQVTM and CDR2 is ANQGSEA in the germline V gene. CDR3 length equals 14 residues. CDR3 nucleotides: TGCAGCGTTGACTCGGCAGGCCGAACAGATACGCAGTATTTT. This codes for CSVDSAGRTDTQYF.

V is TRBV5-5 and J is TRBJ2-3; TRBD2 matches at 11 bases. Germline CDR1 SGHKS, CDR2 YYEKEE (reference sequence). This CDR3 is 16 amino acids long. Trimming removed 4 bases from V and 0 bases from J; junction bases left unmatched: 4. CDR3 protein: CASSDTSGRSTDTQYF. The CDR3 nucleotides read TGTGCCAGCAGCGACACTAGCGGGAGAAGCACAGATACGCAGTATTTT.